This entry describes one TCR beta chain. Its antigen is not known. J lost 3 bases, V lost 6 bases, and 7 bases had no gene match. This CDR3 is 14 amino acids long. Looked up from germline, CDR1 is MDHEN and CDR2 is SYDVKM. An Oncomine TCR Beta short-read assay was used to sequence the DNA from cultured CD4+ T cells. TCRdb ran MiXCR on the PCR reads and lists one entry per CDR3 protein. The table shows approximately 20,000 distinct CDR3 sequences, with 30% to 35% occurring only once. These data originate in a study of vaccination and CD4 T cells after COVID-19. Looking at the study overall: Three convalescent patients were sampled post-vaccination (at day 14 and at days 161 to 241). Every culture used as a control got a CEFX pool, an HIV-1 Nef pool, or no peptide. Findings and caveats of the study: With convalescent patients, a median about 86% of reactive clones emerged solely after vaccination. Spike mono-reactivity was evident in 304 of the 307 vaccine-specific clones derived from convalescent patients.

Stated time point: late sampling 161 to 241 days after vaccination in three convalescent patients. Treatment of the sample: approximately nine-day PBMC culture with coronavirus spike peptide pools or control peptides (ViraFEST assay). This rearrangement joins TRBV28 to TRBJ1-2; 7 bases are shared with TRBD1. This sequence was found in a human donor who had recovered from COVID-19. The material was CD4+ T cells from blood, cultured in vitro, obtained about 7 months after SARS-CoV-2 vaccination. The CDR3: CASSPSDRDYGYTF. Here the CDR3 DNA reads TGTGCCAGCAGCCCTAGCGACAGGGACTATGGCTACACCTTC.